Presented here are 3 T cell receptor beta chains from one specimen sequenced in a study of synovial regulatory T cells in juvenile arthritis. Assay: immunoSEQ multiplex PCR; the TCRdb copy retains only in-frame clones and omits some. The table lists approximately 9,900 clones. Source material: Treg cells from blood. Stated subset: remaining (HLA-DR-negative) circulating blood Treg cells. The receptors stem from a donor under 30 with juvenile idiopathic arthritis.

The rearrangement uses TRBV28 and TRBJ2-3. This CDR3 has 14 amino acids. There is no recorded DNA. Germline CDR1 reads MDHEN; CDR2 reads SYDVKM. This CDR3 is CASSPWGSTDTQYF.

The CDR3 here is CASSNTGQAYGYTF. The chain couples TRBV5-1 to TRBJ1-2; the TCRdb call, TRBD1, lacks DNA for checking. CDR3 size: 14 residues. The protein alone is recorded here. In germline, CDR1 is SGHRS, CDR2 YFSETQ.

The rearrangement links TRBV6-6 to TRBJ1-4; TCRdb designates TRBD1, a call that cannot be tested without DNA. Germline values: CDR1 MNHNY, CDR2 SVGAGI (reference sequence). The CDR3 has 14 residues. The nucleotide record is missing. The CDR3 protein is CASSYSGQYGKLFF.